This is a list of T cell receptor beta chains from one sample in a study of CD8 T cells in ankylosing spondylitis. A single record per CDR3 protein comes from TCRdb applying MiXCR to the 5' RACE reads. The data show 220,000 or so distinct CDR3 sequences, about 18% seen once. The sample comprised blood, either unsorted or a sorted T cell fraction (not recorded which). The receptor source for this set is a male donor with ankylosing spondylitis. Each CDR3 is given with its conserved first and last residue. Clone size appears in some rows only: once, few, many, or a class for an expanded clone.

>TRBV2|15|few|TRBJ1-1
CASSLDGGPNTEAFF
>TRBV7-3|19|few|TRBJ2-1
CASSLTGLAGGSSYNEQFF
>TRBV20-1|19|NA|TRBJ2-1
CRAGGPGLAGVYSYNEQFF
>TRBV12-3/TRBV12-4|13|many|TRBJ2-7
CASSLKGGHEQYF
>TRBV12-3/TRBV12-4|15|few|TRBJ2-7
CASSPSPDPTYEQYF
>TRBV5-1|14|many|TRBJ1-1
CASSLRYWDTEAFF
>TRBV6-2/TRBV6-3|16|NA|TRBJ2-3
CASSYSIRLGVDTQYF
>TRBV9|13|NA|TRBJ1-5
CASSVEGHQPQHF
>TRBV9|12|few|TRBJ2-4
CASSPDLNIQYF
>TRBV7-8|14|NA|TRBJ1-1
CASSWVPRGAEAFF
>TRBV4-2|15|many|TRBJ2-1
CASSSRQGDYNEQFF
>TRBV6-5|21|few|TRBJ2-2
CASRPFSGRSFPPPNTGELFF
>TRBV7-6|13|NA|TRBJ2-1
CASSLVSSNEQFF
>TRBV20-1|16|NA|TRBJ2-1
CSARVTLGGPYNEQFF
>TRBV20-1|13|NA|TRBJ1-2
CSARRDSSSGYTF
>TRBV11-3|15|few|TRBJ1-1
CASSPRAGGNTEAFF
>TRBV27|13|NA|TRBJ2-7
CASSSSLVGEQYF
>TRBV7-9|15|NA|TRBJ1-1
CASSLMEGAGVEAFF
>TRBV25-1|17|NA|TRBJ2-5
CASSGPTSGSYQETQYF
>TRBV7-9|14|few|TRBJ2-3
CASSLPGTVDTQYF
>TRBV5-1|16|few|TRBJ2-3
CASTTFGAVGTDTQYF
>TRBV7-9|16|NA|TRBJ2-1
CASSRRGLAGHNEQFF
>TRBV5-4|15|NA|TRBJ2-7
CASSLGVGALDEQYF
>TRBV12-3/TRBV12-4|15|many|TRBJ1-5
CASSPDRDGDQPQHF
>TRBV5-5|17|NA|TRBJ2-3
CASRLGGTGSSTDTQYF
>TRBV21-1|16|NA|TRBJ2-7
CASSTLTSGGAYEQYF
>TRBV4-2|16|NA|TRBJ1-5
CASSQETGGSNQPQHF
>TRBV2|14|NA|TRBJ2-5
CASSEEGFGETQYF
>TRBV6-5|11|NA|TRBJ2-5
CATRDSETQYF
>TRBV7-4|15|NA|TRBJ1-1
CASSLIIGANTEAFF
>TRBV5-6|14|few|TRBJ1-1
CASQFRASYTEAFF
>TRBV12-3/TRBV12-4|17|NA|TRBJ2-5
CASSFGGFNILQETQYF
>TRBV7-9|14|few|TRBJ2-3
CASSPWTGGDTQYF
>TRBV28|13|few|TRBJ2-7
CATRGGANYEQYF
>TRBV19|16|NA|TRBJ1-1
CASSIYKGTAITEAFF
>TRBV12-3/TRBV12-4|11|few|TRBJ2-1
CASSPLQEQFF
>TRBV6-2/TRBV6-3|14|few|TRBJ2-5
CASSYSASGMDQYF
>TRBV28|14|NA|TRBJ1-5
CASSLSGNSQPQHF
>TRBV24-1|16|NA|TRBJ2-2
CATSDPGQGDTGELFF
>TRBV7-9|15|few|TRBJ1-3
CASSPPGEGGNTIYF
>TRBV4-2|16|few|TRBJ1-4
CASSQNQGRPNEKLFF
>TRBV20-1|12|NA|TRBJ1-1
CSASLMNTEAFF
>TRBV20-1|13|few|TRBJ1-1
CSARAGTVTEAFF
>TRBV12-3/TRBV12-4|14|many|TRBJ1-5
CASSPATAGQPQHF
>TRBV11-2|18|many|TRBJ2-3
CASSLKLAGPFSTDTQYF
>TRBV20-1|13|many|TRBJ1-1
CSARDSPPAEAFF
>TRBV4-2|18|NA|TRBJ1-6
CASSQPQSELTYNSPLHF
>TRBV6-5|14|NA|TRBJ2-1
CASSYVGALNEQFF